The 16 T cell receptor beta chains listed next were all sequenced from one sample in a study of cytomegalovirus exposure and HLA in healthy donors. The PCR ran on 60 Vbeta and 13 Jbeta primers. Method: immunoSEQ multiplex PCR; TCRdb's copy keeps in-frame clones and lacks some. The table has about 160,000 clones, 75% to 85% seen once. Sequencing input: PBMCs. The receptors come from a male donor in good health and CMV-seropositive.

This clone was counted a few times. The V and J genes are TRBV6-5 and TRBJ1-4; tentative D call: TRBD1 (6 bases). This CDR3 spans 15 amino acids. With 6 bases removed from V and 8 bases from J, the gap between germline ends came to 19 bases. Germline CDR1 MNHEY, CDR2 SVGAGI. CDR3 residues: CASSSLTGNAEKLFF. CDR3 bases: TGTGCCAGCAGCTCCTTAACAGGGAATGCGGAAAAACTGTTTTTT.

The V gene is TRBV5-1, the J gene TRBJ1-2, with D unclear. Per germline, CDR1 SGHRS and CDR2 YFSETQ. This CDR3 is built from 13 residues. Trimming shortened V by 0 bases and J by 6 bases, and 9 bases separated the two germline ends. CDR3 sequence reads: CASSLGLRDGYTF. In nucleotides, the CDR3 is TGCGCCAGCAGCTTGGGTCTGCGGGATGGCTACACCTTC.

CDR3 coding DNA: TGCGCCAGCAGCCAGGGGGGACAGACCCAAGAGACCCAGTACTTC. As protein: CASSQGGQTQETQYF. The rearrangement uses TRBV4-1 and TRBJ2-5; TRBD1 might be the D (7 bases). V lost 3 bases to trimming and J lost 1 base, with 12 bases between them. Looked up from germline, CDR1 is MGHRA and CDR2 is YSYEKL. The CDR3 is made up of 15 amino acids.

The CDR3: CASSLTGGTTDTQYF. The CDR3, as DNA: TGTGCCAGCAGTTTGACGGGGGGAACCACAGATACGCAGTATTTT. V is TRBV27 and J is TRBJ2-3, with 7 nucleotides matching TRBD2. The germline V gene has CDR1 MNHEY and CDR2 SMNVEV (reference sequence). The CDR3 totals 15 residues. The trim removed 3 bases at V and 2 bases at J, leaving 5 bases unmatched.

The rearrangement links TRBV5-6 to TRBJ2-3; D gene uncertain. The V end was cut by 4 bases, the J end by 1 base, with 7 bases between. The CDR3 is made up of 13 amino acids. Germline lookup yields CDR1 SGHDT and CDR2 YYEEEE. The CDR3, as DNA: TGTGCCAGCAGCCCCGGAGGCACAGATACGCAGTATTTT. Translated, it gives CASSPGGTDTQYF.

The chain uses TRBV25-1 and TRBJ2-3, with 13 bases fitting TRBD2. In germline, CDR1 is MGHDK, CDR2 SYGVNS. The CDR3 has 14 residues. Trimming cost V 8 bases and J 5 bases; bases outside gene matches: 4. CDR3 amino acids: CASSTSGGVDTQYF. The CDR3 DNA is TGTGCCAGCTCCACTAGCGGGGGGGTAGATACGCAGTATTTT.

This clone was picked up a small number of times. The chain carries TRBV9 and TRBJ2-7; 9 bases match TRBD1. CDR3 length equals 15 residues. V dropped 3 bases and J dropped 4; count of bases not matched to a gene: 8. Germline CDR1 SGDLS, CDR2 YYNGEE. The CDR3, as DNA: TGTGCCAGCAGCGCCTCGGGACAGGGATTATACGAGCAGTACTTC. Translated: CASSASGQGLYEQYF.

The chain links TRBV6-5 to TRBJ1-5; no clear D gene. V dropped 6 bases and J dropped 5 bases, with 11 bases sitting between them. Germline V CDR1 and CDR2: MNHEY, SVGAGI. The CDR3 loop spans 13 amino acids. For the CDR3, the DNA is TGTGCCAGCAGGAGGTGGAGGGATCAGCCCCAGCATTTT. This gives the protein CASRRWRDQPQHF.

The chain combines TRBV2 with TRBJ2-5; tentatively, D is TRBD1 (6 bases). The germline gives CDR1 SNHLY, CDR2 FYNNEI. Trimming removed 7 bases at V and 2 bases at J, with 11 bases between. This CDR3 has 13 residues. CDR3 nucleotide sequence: TGTGCCAGCAACGGACAGCGACAAGAGACCCAGTACTTC. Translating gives CASNGQRQETQYF.

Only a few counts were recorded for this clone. CDR3 in amino acids: CASSLSSAGYTF. CDR3 DNA: TGTGCCAGCAGCTTGTCCAGCGCAGGCTACACCTTC. The rearrangement links TRBV5-6 to TRBJ1-2; D unresolved. Deletions cut 1 base from V and 8 bases from J, with 9 bases between. Germline V CDR1 and CDR2: SGHDT, YYEEEE. The CDR3 runs 12 residues.

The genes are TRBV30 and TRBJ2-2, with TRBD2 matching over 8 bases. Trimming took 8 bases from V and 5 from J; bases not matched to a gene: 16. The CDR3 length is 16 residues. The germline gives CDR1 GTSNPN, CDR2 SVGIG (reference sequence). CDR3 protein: CAGGERGSWKTGELFF. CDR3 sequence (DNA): TGTGCCGGGGGTGAGCGGGGGTCCTGGAAAACCGGGGAGCTGTTTTTT.

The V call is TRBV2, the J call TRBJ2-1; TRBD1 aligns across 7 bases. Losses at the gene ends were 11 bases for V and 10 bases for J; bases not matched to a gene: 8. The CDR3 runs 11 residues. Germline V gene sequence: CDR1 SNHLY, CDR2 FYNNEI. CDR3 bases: TGTGCCCAGAAAGGGGGCAACGAGCAGTTCTTC. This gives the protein CAQKGGNEQFF.

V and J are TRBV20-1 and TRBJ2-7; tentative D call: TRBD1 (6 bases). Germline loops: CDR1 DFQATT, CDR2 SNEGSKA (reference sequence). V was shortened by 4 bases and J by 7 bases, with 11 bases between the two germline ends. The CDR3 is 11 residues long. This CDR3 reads CSATGVKEQYF. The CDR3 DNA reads TGCAGTGCTACAGGGGTGAAAGAGCAGTACTTC.

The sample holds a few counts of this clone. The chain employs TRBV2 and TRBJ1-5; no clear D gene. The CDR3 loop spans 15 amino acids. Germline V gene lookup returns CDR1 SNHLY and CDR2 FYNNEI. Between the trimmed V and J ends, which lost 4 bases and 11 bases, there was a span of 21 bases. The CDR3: CASSGTVLTRGAQHF. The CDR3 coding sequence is TGTGCCAGCAGTGGTACGGTTCTAACACGAGGAGCCCAGCATTTT.

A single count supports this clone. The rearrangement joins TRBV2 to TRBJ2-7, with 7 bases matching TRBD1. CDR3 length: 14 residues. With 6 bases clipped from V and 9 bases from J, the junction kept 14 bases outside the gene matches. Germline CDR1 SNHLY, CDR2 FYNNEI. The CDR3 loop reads CASREENRGKVQYF. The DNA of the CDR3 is TGTGCCAGCAGGGAGGAAAACAGGGGAAAAGTGCAGTACTTC.

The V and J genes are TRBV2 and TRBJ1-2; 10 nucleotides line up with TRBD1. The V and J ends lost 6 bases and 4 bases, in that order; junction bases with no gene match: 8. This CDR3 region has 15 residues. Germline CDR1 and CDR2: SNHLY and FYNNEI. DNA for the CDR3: TGTGCCAGCAGCCGCACCGGGACAGGGGTCTATGGCTACACCTTC. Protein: CASSRTGTGVYGYTF.